The subject of this entry is one T cell receptor beta chain. The record originates from a study of cytotoxic CD8 clonotypes in ibrutinib-treated CLL. The planned depth of sequencing spanned 1 in 200,000 to 1 in 1 million T cells. Generated by immunoSEQ multiplex PCR, the TCRdb table keeps only in-frame clones and is missing some. The repertoire holds about 150,000 clones, with 79% as singletons. Sequencing was performed on PBMCs, taken after 12 months of ibrutinib treatment. This TCR was recovered from a human donor with chronic lymphocytic leukemia.

In DNA, the CDR3 is TGTGCCAGCAGCTTAGGGACGGGAATGAACACTGAAGCTTTCTTT. Encoded protein: CASSLGTGMNTEAFF. J is TRBJ1-1 and V is TRBV7-2; D gene unclear. Trimming pared 1 base from V and 0 bases from J, leaving 9 bases between. Germline CDR1 SGHTA, CDR2 FQGNSA. The CDR3 consists of 15 residues.